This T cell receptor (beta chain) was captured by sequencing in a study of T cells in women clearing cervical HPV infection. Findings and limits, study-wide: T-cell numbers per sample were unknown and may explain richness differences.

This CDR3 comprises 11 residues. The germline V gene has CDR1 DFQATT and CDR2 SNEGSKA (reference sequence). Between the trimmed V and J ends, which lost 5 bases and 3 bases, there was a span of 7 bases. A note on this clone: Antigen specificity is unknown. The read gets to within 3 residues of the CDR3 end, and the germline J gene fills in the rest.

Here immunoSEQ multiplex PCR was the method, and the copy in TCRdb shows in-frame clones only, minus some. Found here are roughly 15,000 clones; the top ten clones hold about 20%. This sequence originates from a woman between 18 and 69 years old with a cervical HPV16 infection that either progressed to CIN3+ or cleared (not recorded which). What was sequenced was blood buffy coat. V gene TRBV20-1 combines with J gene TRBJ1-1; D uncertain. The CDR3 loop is CSAHKDTEAFF. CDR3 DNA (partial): TGCAGTGCTCACAAAGACACTGAA.